The 18 T cell receptor beta chains below all came from one sample that was sequenced in a study of CD8 T cell repertoires and HIV-1 epitope variants. No antigens are known for them. This table comes from immunoSEQ multiplex PCR, and its TCRdb copy is limited to in-frame clones, with some not included. The profile shows 2,500 to 3,000 clones, roughly 72% of them singletons. Sequencing was done on a sample of cultured CD8+ T cells derived from PBMCs. Receptors were obtained from a male donor with HIV.

The rearrangement joins TRBV6-1 to TRBJ2-7; tentative D call: TRBD1 (5 bases). Between the trimmed V and J ends, which lost 8 bases and 2 bases, there was a span of 16 bases. This CDR3 region has 14 residues. Per germline, CDR1 MNHNS and CDR2 SASEGT. CDR3 sequence: CASHNTQVTYEQYF. In nucleotides, the CDR3 is TGTGCCAGCCATAACACACAGGTTACCTACGAGCAGTACTTC.

This clone is large within its sample. The chain uses TRBV7-9 and TRBJ2-1; D possibly corresponds to TRBD2 (5 bases). Between the trimmed V and J ends, which lost 5 bases and 9 bases, there was a span of 11 bases. The CDR3 totals 12 residues. The germline gives CDR1 SEHNR, CDR2 FQNEAQ (reference sequence). In DNA form, the CDR3 reads TGTGCCAGCAGCCGCTCGGGGTTTGAGCAGTTCTTC. Its protein is CASSRSGFEQFF.

The chain uses TRBV7-9 and TRBJ2-1, with 9 positions matching TRBD2. The CDR3 totals 15 residues. Germline-derived CDR1 and CDR2 are SEHNR and FQNEAQ (reference sequence). Trimming took 3 bases from V and 7 from J; bases not matched to a gene: 7. CDR3 in amino acids: CASSFVGSGGNEQFF. The CDR3 DNA follows: TGTGCCAGCAGCTTCGTTGGTAGCGGGGGAAATGAGCAGTTCTTC.

The chain joins TRBV7-6 to TRBJ1-2; TRBD1 aligns across 9 bases. V was clipped by 5 bases and J by 6 bases; unmatched bases: 4. CDR1 and CDR2 (germline): SGHVS, FNYEAQ. CDR3 length equals 13 residues. The CDR3 nucleotides read TGTGCCAGCAGCGGACAGGGGTGGAATGGCTACACCTTC. It translates to CASSGQGWNGYTF.

This clone occurred a few times. The rearrangement uses TRBV5-4 and TRBJ1-2; the D is unclear. Trimming shortened V by 2 bases and J by 7 bases, and 6 bases separated the two germline ends. Germline V gene sequence: CDR1 SGHNT, CDR2 YYREEE (reference sequence). This CDR3 region has 11 residues. The CDR3 is CASSFGGGYTF. CDR3 bases: TGTGCCAGCAGCTTCGGAGGTGGCTACACCTTC.

The gene calls are TRBV7-2 and TRBJ2-7, with TRBD2 matching 7 bases. The CDR3 consists of 16 residues. Trimming removed 6 bases from V and 2 bases from J; junction bases left unmatched: 13. The germline gives CDR1 SGHTA, CDR2 FQGNSA. The CDR3 bases are TGTGCCAGCAGTGAATCAAGCTCGGGACTAACCTACGAGCAGTACTTC. Translating gives CASSESSSGLTYEQYF.

The J gene is TRBJ1-3, the V gene TRBV5-6; D unresolved. The CDR3 runs 14 residues. V lost 4 bases to trimming and J lost 1 base, with 9 bases between them. The V gene's germline CDR1 is SGHDT and CDR2 YYEEEE. This chain's CDR3 is CASSETPSGNTIYF. CDR3 in DNA: TGTGCCAGCAGCGAGACCCCGTCTGGAAACACCATATATTTT.

The chain couples TRBV2 to TRBJ2-1, with 8 nucleotides matching TRBD1. The V gene end was trimmed by 6 bases and the J gene end by 2 bases; junction bases not matched to a gene: 12. Germline CDR1 and CDR2: SNHLY and FYNNEI. The CDR3 runs to 17 residues. CDR3 DNA: TGTGCCAGCAGCTCCATCGGGCAGGGGGCCACCTACAATGAGCAGTTCTTC. Translating gives CASSSIGQGATYNEQFF.

V gene TRBV28 combines with J gene TRBJ1-1, with 8 bases matching TRBD1. V shed 3 bases and J 0 bases; nucleotides not matched to a gene: 15. Germline-derived CDR1 and CDR2 are MDHEN and SYDVKM. The CDR3 is 19 residues long. The CDR3 here is CASSLDRARRRRMNTEAFF. The DNA of the CDR3 is TGTGCCAGCAGTTTGGACAGGGCAAGGCGCCGCCGAATGAACACTGAAGCTTTCTTT.

This rearrangement joins TRBV9 to TRBJ2-3; the D is unclear. V lost 3 bases and J 3 bases, leaving 8 bases between the germline ends. This CDR3 is built from 13 residues. Germline V gives CDR1 SGDLS, CDR2 YYNGEE. The CDR3 coding sequence is TGTGCCAGCAGCGCCCCGGGTACAGATACGCAGTATTTT. It specifies CASSAPGTDTQYF. Based on the CDR3 plus reference TRBV9 and TRBJ2-3, the full variable domain is DSGVTQTPKHLITATGQRVTLRCSPRSGDLSVYWYQQSLDQGLQFLIQYYNGEERAKGNILERFSAQQFPDLHSELNLSSLELGDSALYFCASSAPGTDTQYFGPGTRLTVL.

The rearrangement joins TRBV5-1 to TRBJ2-1; D might be TRBD1 (5 bases). CDR3 length: 13 residues. Trimming removed 3 bases at V and 6 bases at J, with 10 bases between. Germline CDR1 SGHRS, CDR2 YFSETQ. The CDR3 reads CASSSRQTNEQFF. The CDR3 nucleotides are TGCGCCAGCAGCTCAAGACAGACCAATGAGCAGTTCTTC.

The chain has TRBV2 and TRBJ2-5; D is possibly TRBD2 (6 bases). The CDR3 is 12 residues long. V dropped 3 bases and J dropped 7 bases, with 9 bases sitting between them. Per the germline V gene, CDR1 is SNHLY and CDR2 is FYNNEI. CDR3 nucleotides: TGTGCCAGCAGTGAGGGGACTTGGACCCAGTACTTC. Its protein is CASSEGTWTQYF. Drawing the rest from reference TRBV2 and TRBJ2-5, the complete variable domain is EPEVTQTPSHQVTQMGQEVILRCVPISNHLYFYWYRQILGQKVEFLVSFYNNEISEKSEIFDDQFSVERPDGSNFTLKIRSTKLEDSAMYFCASSEGTWTQYFGPGTRLLVL.

The chain couples TRBV27 to TRBJ2-2; TRBD1 might be the D (6 bases). CDR1 and CDR2 from the germline V gene are MNHEY and SMNVEV (reference sequence). The CDR3 has 16 residues. Trimming removed 6 bases at V and 2 bases at J, with 16 bases between. The DNA of the CDR3 is TGTGCCAGCAGGAACCCCGGGACATCCAACACCGGGGAGCTGTTTTTT. As protein: CASRNPGTSNTGELFF.

This clone showed up just once. The V and J genes are TRBV5-6 and TRBJ2-7, with D uncertain. CDR1 SGHDT and CDR2 YYEEEE come from the germline V gene. Trimming stripped 0 bases from V and 2 bases from J, with 9 bases between. The CDR3 is made up of 14 amino acids. CDR3 residues: CASSLAGSAYEQYF. DNA of the CDR3: TGTGCCAGCAGCTTGGCCGGCAGCGCCTACGAGCAGTACTTC.

The V gene is TRBV6-6, the J gene TRBJ2-1; D ambiguous. From germline, CDR1 is MNHNY and CDR2 SVGAGI (reference sequence). CDR3 size: 12 residues. Trimming took 6 bases from V and 2 from J, leaving 5 bases between them. The CDR3 DNA reads as TGTGCCAGCAGCCGACCCTACAATGAGCAGTTCTTC. Protein: CASSRPYNEQFF.

V is TRBV27 and J is TRBJ2-7, with TRBD2 matching 7 bases. The CDR3 length is 15 residues. The V gene's germline CDR1 is MNHEY and CDR2 SMNVEV (reference sequence). V was pared by 0 bases and J by 5 bases, with 7 bases of the junction left unmatched. This CDR3 reads CASSLSGGSGDEQYF. CDR3 in DNA: TGTGCCAGCAGTTTATCGGGCGGGAGCGGCGACGAGCAGTACTTC.

The V and J genes are TRBV11-3 and TRBJ2-3, with D maybe TRBD2 (5 bases). Germline assignment: CDR1 SGHNT and CDR2 YENEEA. The V gene lost 5 bases and the J gene lost 5 bases, with 17 bases spanning the gap. This CDR3 has 15 amino acids. CDR3 residues: CASSRREGVGDTQYF. CDR3 DNA sequence: TGTGCCAGCAGCCGAAGAGAGGGAGTGGGAGATACGCAGTATTTT. Using reference TRBV11-3 and TRBJ2-3 for the parts outside the CDR3, the full variable domain is EAGVVQSPRYKIIEKKQPVAFWCNPISGHNTLYWYLQNLGQGPELLIRYENEEAVDDSQLPKDRFSAERLKGVDSTLKIQPAELGDSAVYLCASSRREGVGDTQYFGPGTRLTVL.

The gene calls are TRBV13 and TRBJ1-6; no definite D call. Germline V gives CDR1 PRHDT, CDR2 FYEKMQ (reference sequence). V was clipped by 3 bases and J by 16 bases, with 16 bases between them. The CDR3 is made up of 13 amino acids. CDR3: CASSFSTPGPLHF. In nucleotides, the CDR3 is TGTGCCAGCAGCTTTAGTACCCCAGGACCACTCCACTTT. The complete variable domain, with remaining parts taken from reference TRBV13 and TRBJ1-6, reads AAGVIQSPRHLIKEKRETATLKCYPIPRHDTVYWYQQGPGQDPQFLISFYEKMQSDKGSIPDRFSAQQFSDYHSELNMSSLELGDSALYFCASSFSTPGPLHFGNGTRLTVT.